This T cell receptor beta chain was captured in a study of T cells in Graves' hyperthyroidism and ophthalmopathy. On the study more broadly: Once the initial diagnosis was made, peripheral blood was obtained before any treatment. Findings and limits, study-wide: Clonotypes that were expanded in thyroid above 0.001 mostly appeared in blood too.

This clonotype was observed many times. Its antigen is not known. The germline V gene has CDR1 LGHDT and CDR2 YNNKEL (reference sequence). The CDR3 runs to 14 residues. V gave up 1 base and J gave up 1 base, with 4 bases separating them. Clinical symptoms, serum thyroxine and TRAb, thyroid ultrasound and orbital computed tomography were used for the diagnoses. RNA transcripts were the template for amplifying TCR beta CDR3 regions. The study used the HTBI primer set for a first-round RT-PCR of the TCR CDR3. Using its own MiXCR run on the multiplex PCR reads, TCRdb lists one record per CDR3 protein. The table shows roughly 650,000 distinct CDR3 sequences, with 16% occurring only once.

This receptor was taken from a woman between 40 and 55 years old with Graves' ophthalmopathy. The sample was blood. The chain uses TRBV3-1 and TRBJ1-4; D remains unclear. The CDR3 here is CASSQGRTNEKLFF. The CDR3, as DNA: TGTGCCAGCAGCCAAGGAAGAACTAATGAAAAACTGTTTTTT.